These 5 T cell receptor beta chains were all obtained from the same sample, sequenced in a study of cytomegalovirus exposure and HLA in healthy donors. With 60 Vbeta and 13 Jbeta primers, the PCR was carried out. Clones were sequenced by immunoSEQ multiplex PCR, and TCRdb holds only the in-frame ones, with some missing. The repertoire holds under 250,000 clones, around 86% seen once, with about 9.4% in the top ten. Sequencing was carried out using PBMCs. All receptors derive from a woman aged 50 to 60 in good health and CMV-seropositive.

The chain joins TRBV7-2 to TRBJ2-3; 8 bases fit TRBD2. This CDR3 contains 16 residues. CDR1 is SGHTA, CDR2 FQGNSA, per germline. The V and J ends lost 0 bases and 5 bases, in that order; junction bases with no gene match: 7. In nucleotides, the CDR3 is TGTGCCAGCAGCTTAGCAGGGACTAGAAGCGGAGATACGCAGTATTTT. This sequence encodes CASSLAGTRSGDTQYF. Full variable domain (outside the CDR3, taken from reference TRBV7-2 and TRBJ2-3): GAGVSQSPSNKVTEKGKDVELRCDPISGHTALYWYRQSLGQGLEFLIYFQGNSAPDKSGLPSDRFSAERTGGSVSTLTIQRTQQEDSAVYLCASSLAGTRSGDTQYFGPGTRLTVL.

The chain is built from TRBV13 and TRBJ1-4, with 7 bases identical to TRBD1. CDR1 PRHDT and CDR2 FYEKMQ come from the germline V gene (reference sequence). The ends lost 0 bases at V and 8 bases at J; junction bases unmatched: 3. The CDR3 covers 14 residues. CDR3 in DNA: TGTGCCAGCAGCTTAGGCCAGGGGGGAGAAAAACTGTTTTTT. It encodes CASSLGQGGEKLFF.

The chain carries TRBV6-1 and TRBJ1-2, with TRBD1 identical over 12 bases. CDR1 and CDR2 from the germline V gene are MNHNS and SASEGT. Unmatched junction bases numbered 5, after V lost 2 bases and J lost 4 bases. This CDR3 has 16 residues. CDR3 sequence: CASSEPGQGARYGYTF. The CDR3 nucleotides read TGTGCCAGCAGTGAACCGGGACAGGGGGCTCGCTATGGCTACACCTTC.

The rearrangement uses TRBV19 and TRBJ2-4; TRBD1 is a possible D gene (6 bases). The CDR3 length is 13 residues. V lost 4 bases to trimming and J lost 5 bases, with 9 bases between them. Germline V gene data show CDR1 as LNHDA and CDR2 as SQIVND (reference sequence). Here the CDR3 reads CASSRDTENIQYF. The CDR3 bases are TGTGCCAGTAGTAGGGACACAGAAAACATTCAGTACTTC.

This CDR3 reads CASSSWQGNTGELFF. CDR3 bases: TGTGCCAGCAGTTCTTGGCAGGGGAACACCGGGGAGCTGTTTTTT. This chain links TRBV27 with TRBJ2-2, with a tentative D call TRBD1 (5 bases). The V end lost 4 bases, the J end lost 1 base, and 10 bases lay between the germline ends. Germline V gene sequence: CDR1 MNHEY, CDR2 SMNVEV (reference sequence). CDR3 length equals 15 residues.